These 24 T cell receptor beta chains came from one sample sequenced in a study of shared clonotypes between healthy human individuals (dated by TCRdb to 2020 to 2021). Preparation of the library involved the immunoSEQ multiplex PCR assay. Drawn from immuneACCESS, this table holds only the in-frame rearrangements with V and J called that TCRdb kept. Clones are partly lost; checked studies trace under half to an unresolved V gene and leave the rest unexplained. The sample includes more than 1,200,000 clones, with about 98.5% observed a single time. About 0.4% of the sample is in the top ten clones. Sequencing was done on a sample of naive CD4+ T cells sorted from blood. Sample cell subset or site, as interpreted from the label and publication: CD45RA+ positively selected. The receptor set was obtained from a man aged 25 to 40 in good health.

The chain joins TRBV20-1 to TRBJ1-1, with 8 bases matching TRBD1. Germline CDR1 reads DFQATT; CDR2 reads SNEGSKA (reference sequence). With V trimmed by 6 bases and J by 10 bases, 7 bases remained unmatched. This CDR3 is built from 11 residues. The CDR3 DNA reads TGCAGTGCCAAGGAACAGGGGGGAGCTTTCTTT. This sequence encodes CSAKEQGGAFF.

The CDR3, as DNA: TGCGCCAGCAGCTTTAGACTAGCGGGAGGGTCCTACAATGAGCAGTTCTTC. Translation gives CASSFRLAGGSYNEQFF. This chain links TRBV5-1 with TRBJ2-1, with 14 bases identical to TRBD2. The CDR3 runs to 17 residues. From germline, CDR1 is SGHRS and CDR2 YFSETQ. The J segment lost 1 base and the V segment lost 2 bases, leaving 2 bases of the junction unmatched.

This chain connects TRBV30 to TRBJ2-7; TRBD2 agrees at 7 bases. The germline gives CDR1 GTSNPN, CDR2 SVGIG (reference sequence). V was pared by 3 bases and J by 0 bases, with 8 bases of the junction left unmatched. The CDR3 is 15 amino acids. The CDR3 sequence: CAWRRRGTISYEQYF. In DNA, the CDR3 is TGTGCCTGGAGGAGGAGAGGGACTATCTCCTACGAGCAGTACTTC. The variable domain in full, completed from reference TRBV30 and TRBJ2-7, reads SQTIHQWPATLVQPVGSPLSLECTVEGTSNPNLYWYRQAAGRGLQLLFYSVGIGQISSEVPQNLSASRPQDRQFILSSKKLLLSDSGFYLCAWRRRGTISYEQYFGPGTRLTVT.

This chain connects TRBV25-1 to TRBJ1-2; D is ambiguous. Trimming stripped 1 base from V and 4 bases from J, with 13 bases between. Germline V lookup: CDR1 MGHDK, CDR2 SYGVNS. The CDR3 is 15 residues long. The CDR3 nucleotides read TGTGCCAGCAGTGAATCCCCGGGCCGTGGCTATGGCTACACCTTC. This encodes CASSESPGRGYGYTF.

The V call is TRBV28, the J call TRBJ1-1; D is perhaps TRBD1 (5 bases). Between the trimmed V and J ends, which lost 3 bases and 2 bases, there was a span of 10 bases. Germline-derived CDR1 and CDR2 are MDHEN and SYDVKM. The CDR3 extends over 14 amino acids. Here the CDR3 reads CASSFAGLNTEAFF. Written as DNA, the CDR3 is TGTGCCAGCAGTTTCGCGGGACTAAACACTGAAGCTTTCTTT. The full variable domain, its missing parts supplied by reference TRBV28 and TRBJ1-1, is DVKVTQSSRYLVKRTGEKVFLECVQDMDHENMFWYRQDPGLGLRLIYFSYDVKMKEKGDIPEGYSVSREKKERFSLILESASTNQTSMYLCASSFAGLNTEAFFGQGTRLTVV.

The rearrangement uses TRBV10-3 and TRBJ2-5; D gene uncertain. This CDR3 has 14 residues. Germline V gene lookup returns CDR1 ENHRY and CDR2 SYGVKD. V gave up 3 bases and J gave up 5 bases, with 13 bases separating them. The DNA of the CDR3 is TGTGCCATCAGTGAAGATGGAACGAGGGAGACCCAGTACTTC. It encodes CAISEDGTRETQYF.

V and J are TRBV18 and TRBJ1-5; D is uncertain. V shed 1 base and J shed 5 bases, with 9 bases lying between them. This CDR3 contains 14 residues. Germline lookup yields CDR1 KGHSH and CDR2 LQKENI. CDR3 bases: TGTGCCAGCTCACCACGGGCCGGAGATCAGCCCCAGCATTTT. This encodes CASSPRAGDQPQHF.

This clone was recorded only once. In DNA form, the CDR3 reads TGTGCCAGCAGCCAAATTAATCGGGGAGACTACGAGCAGTACTTC. Its translation is CASSQINRGDYEQYF. This chain joins TRBV7-6 and TRBJ2-7; D is possibly TRBD2 (5 bases). With 5 bases removed from V and 3 bases from J, the gap between germline ends came to 17 bases. The CDR3 is 15 amino acids. Germline V lookup: CDR1 SGHVS, CDR2 FNYEAQ.

V and J are TRBV5-4 and TRBJ2-3; D uncertain. CDR3 size: 17 residues. The V gene lost 1 base and the J gene lost 0 bases, with 15 bases spanning the gap. Germline V lookup: CDR1 SGHNT, CDR2 YYREEE (reference sequence). In DNA form, the CDR3 reads TGTGCCAGCAGCTTGTTCCTCGGGTCCTCTAGCACAGATACGCAGTATTTT. Translating gives CASSLFLGSSSTDTQYF.

Regarding this clone: The junction departs from germline at one end; a sequencing error may be responsible. The chain employs TRBV7-2 and TRBJ2-1; 7 nucleotides agree with TRBD2. The CDR3 spans 13 residues. CDR1 and CDR2 (germline): SGHTA, FQGNSA. The chain's CDR3 is CASSPDEGRETIF. CDR3 nucleotide sequence: TGTGCCAGCAGCCCGGATGAGGGGCGGGAGACCATCTTC. Full variable domain (remainder filled in from reference TRBV7-2 and TRBJ2-1): GAGVSQSPSNKVTEKGKDVELRCDPISGHTALYWYRQSLGQGLEFLIYFQGNSAPDKSGLPSDRFSAERTGGSVSTLTIQRTQQEDSAVYLCASSPDEGRETIFGPGTRLTVL.

The gene calls are TRBV6-1 and TRBJ1-5, with 7 positions matching TRBD1. This CDR3 spans 14 amino acids. Germline V gives CDR1 MNHNS, CDR2 SASEGT. Trimming at V came to 4 bases and at J to 4 bases, leaving 4 bases not matched to a gene. DNA for the CDR3: TGTGCCAGCAGTGTACGACAGGGAAATCAGCCCCAGCATTTT. Translating gives CASSVRQGNQPQHF.

The chain joins TRBV5-1 to TRBJ2-7; D perhaps matches TRBD2 (6 bases). Per germline, CDR1 SGHRS and CDR2 YFSETQ. CDR3 length equals 14 residues. The germline V and J ends were trimmed by 0 bases and 2 bases, with 9 bases remaining between them. The CDR3 loop is CASSLGGDTYEQYF. The DNA of the CDR3 is TGCGCCAGCAGCTTGGGCGGGGATACCTACGAGCAGTACTTC.

This chain joins TRBV6-1 and TRBJ2-1; maybe TRBD1 (8 bases). The V end was cut by 7 bases, the J end by 5 bases, with 15 bases between. The CDR3 runs to 14 residues. In germline, CDR1 is MNHNS, CDR2 SASEGT. The CDR3 region has the DNA TGTGCCAGCACCAGGGGGCGGGAGAACAATGAGCAGTTCTTC. This encodes CASTRGRENNEQFF.

The gene calls are TRBV10-3 and TRBJ2-3; the D call may be TRBD1 or TRBD2 (5 bases each). The CDR3 is made up of 17 amino acids. Germline V gene sequence: CDR1 ENHRY, CDR2 SYGVKD. V lost 2 bases and J 0 bases, leaving 15 bases between the germline ends. The CDR3 protein is CAISEPAGWGSTDTQYF. In DNA form, the CDR3 reads TGTGCCATCAGTGAGCCTGCTGGGTGGGGGAGCACAGATACGCAGTATTTT.

The chain recombines TRBV7-3 with TRBJ1-1; the match to TRBD1 covers 7 bases. Trimming removed 5 bases from V and 10 bases from J; junction bases left unmatched: 7. CDR3 length equals 12 residues. Germline CDR1 reads SGHTA; CDR2 reads FQGTGA. CDR3 amino acids: CASSTTGARAFF. The CDR3 region has the DNA TGTGCCAGCAGCACTACAGGGGCAAGAGCTTTCTTT.

V is TRBV5-4 and J is TRBJ2-6; unclear D gene. CDR1 and CDR2 (germline): SGHNT, YYREEE (reference sequence). V lost 2 bases and J 1 base, leaving 10 bases between the germline ends. This CDR3 comprises 16 residues. The DNA for the CDR3 is TGTGCCAGCAGCTTTCGTTTACTATCTGGGGCCAACGTCCTGACTTTC. Translating it yields CASSFRLLSGANVLTF.

The rearrangement uses TRBV21-1 and TRBJ2-1. TRBV21-1 is a documented pseudogene. The CDR3 consists of 16 residues. For the CDR3, the DNA is TGTGCCAGCAGCAAAGGTGGGGGTCCCTCCTACAATGAGCAGTTCTTC. Protein sequence: CASSKGGGPSYNEQFF.

The chain uses TRBV7-3 and TRBJ2-1; 10 bases map to TRBD2. The length of the CDR3 is 15 residues. Germline-derived CDR1 and CDR2 are SGHTA and FQGTGA. Trimming took 5 bases from V and 5 from J; bases not matched to a gene: 6. The CDR3 here is CASSPRLAGDNEQFF. In DNA, the CDR3 is TGTGCCAGCAGCCCACGACTAGCGGGCGACAATGAGCAGTTCTTC. The full variable domain, rest sourced from reference TRBV7-3 and TRBJ2-1, is GAGVSQTPSNKVTEKGKYVELRCDPISGHTALYWYRQSLGQGPEFLIYFQGTGAADDSGLPNDRFFAVRPEGSVSTLKIQRTERGDSAVYLCASSPRLAGDNEQFFGPGTRLTVL.

The chain combines TRBV5-1 with TRBJ2-5; 10 bases are a match to TRBD2. The CDR3 sequence is 18 residues long. Looked up from germline, CDR1 is SGHRS and CDR2 is YFSETQ. V trimming: 4 bases; J trimming: 4 bases; junction bases outside the gene matches: 16. CDR3 in amino acids: CASSPALAGVVSRETQYF. The CDR3 DNA reads as TGCGCCAGCAGCCCGGCTCTAGCGGGAGTAGTGTCAAGAGAGACCCAGTACTTC.

This chain uses TRBV18 with TRBJ2-1, with a possible D match to TRBD2 (5 bases). Deletions cut 5 bases from V and 8 bases from J, with 28 bases between. CDR1 is KGHSH, CDR2 LQKENI, per germline. The CDR3 totals 18 residues. CDR3 DNA sequence: TGTGCCAGCTCATCCTTTTATCTCAGGACGGGAAAAAGAGATGAGCAGTTCTTC. It specifies CASSSFYLRTGKRDEQFF. Full variable domain (remainder filled in from reference TRBV18 and TRBJ2-1): NAGVMQNPRHLVRRRGQEARLRCSPMKGHSHVYWYRQLPEEGLKFMVYLQKENIIDESGMPKERFSAEFPKEGPSILRIQQVVRGDSAAYFCASSSFYLRTGKRDEQFFGPGTRLTVL.

The rearrangement uses TRBV9 and TRBJ2-1, with D maybe TRBD2 (6 bases). Trimming removed 5 bases at V and 7 bases at J, with 7 bases between. The CDR3 spans 11 residues. The germline CDR1 and CDR2 sequences are SGDLS and YYNGEE. The CDR3 loop reads CASRGGNEQFF. The CDR3 DNA sequence: TGTGCCAGCAGGGGAGGTAATGAGCAGTTCTTC.

The J gene is TRBJ2-6, the V gene TRBV28; TRBD1 aligns across 7 bases. The germline gives CDR1 MDHEN, CDR2 SYDVKM. The junction had 6 bases not matched to a gene; V was cut back by 8 bases and J by 2 bases. The CDR3 consists of 15 residues. The CDR3 is CASVRQGPGANVLTF. CDR3 coding DNA: TGTGCCAGCGTCAGACAGGGCCCTGGGGCCAACGTCCTGACTTTC.

J is TRBJ1-2 and V is TRBV27; 8 bases map to TRBD1. The CDR3 has 13 residues. V dropped 2 bases and J dropped 8; count of bases not matched to a gene: 4. Germline lookup yields CDR1 MNHEY and CDR2 SMNVEV (reference sequence). Written as DNA, the CDR3 is TGTGCCAGCAGTTTAGACAGGGGTTGGGGCTACACCTTC. Translating gives CASSLDRGWGYTF.

The rearrangement uses TRBV19 and TRBJ2-1, with D possibly TRBD1 on 6 matching bases. Germline V gives CDR1 LNHDA, CDR2 SQIVND (reference sequence). Trimming stripped 6 bases from V and 2 bases from J, with 14 bases between. The CDR3 runs 15 residues. The CDR3 here is CASRVDRSTYNEQFF. DNA of the CDR3: TGTGCCAGTAGGGTTGACAGGTCCACCTACAATGAGCAGTTCTTC.